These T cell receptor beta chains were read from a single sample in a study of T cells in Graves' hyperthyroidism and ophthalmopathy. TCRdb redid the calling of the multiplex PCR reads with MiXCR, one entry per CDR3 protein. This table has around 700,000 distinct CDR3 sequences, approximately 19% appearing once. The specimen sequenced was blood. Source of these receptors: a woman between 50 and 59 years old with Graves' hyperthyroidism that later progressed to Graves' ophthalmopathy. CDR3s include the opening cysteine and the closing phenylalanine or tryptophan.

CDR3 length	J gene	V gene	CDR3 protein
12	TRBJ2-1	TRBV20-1	CSARDRGHEQFF
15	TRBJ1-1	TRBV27	CASNPHGRLNTEAFF
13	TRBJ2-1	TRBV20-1	CSASRTSYNEQFF
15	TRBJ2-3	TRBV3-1	CASSPLAGEVGTQYF
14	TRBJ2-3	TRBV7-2	CASSFGSGARTQYF
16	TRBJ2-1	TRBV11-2	CASSLVRGGGYNEQFF
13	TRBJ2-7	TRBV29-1	CSVAQGGPYEQYF
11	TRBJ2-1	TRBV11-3	CASSPENEQFF
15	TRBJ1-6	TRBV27	CASSRQGADNSPLHF
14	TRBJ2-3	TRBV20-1	CSAEHETFTDTQYF
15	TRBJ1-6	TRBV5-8	CASSLMGQGGSPLHF
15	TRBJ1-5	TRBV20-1	CSARGVTGGHQPQHF
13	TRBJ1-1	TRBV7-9	CASSLNLNAEAFF
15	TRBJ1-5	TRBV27	CASSPVQGGNQPQHF
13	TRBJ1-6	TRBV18	CASSPGINSPLHF
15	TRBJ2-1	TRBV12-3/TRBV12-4	CASCQEDRSFNEQFF
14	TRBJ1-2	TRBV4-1	CASSQDKSGYGYTF